This is a list of T cell receptor beta chains from one sample in a study of OX40 agonist ivuxolimab in advanced cancers. Here immunoSEQ multiplex PCR was the method, and the copy in TCRdb shows in-frame clones only, minus some. The table includes 60,000 to 75,000 clones, approximately 90% detected once. The material sequenced was CD4+ or CD8+ T cells sorted from blood, taken in a trial of the OX40 agonist ivuxolimab. The receptors were gathered from an adult with an advanced solid tumor such as melanoma, head and neck, liver or kidney cancer. Both conserved end residues are part of each CDR3. Each record gives: clone size, V gene, J gene, D gene, CDR3 DNA, CDR3 protein. The D gene is left open where the match is weak. A row's size may be missing; if present it is once, few, many or a size class.

size: NA; V: TRBV5-1; J: TRBJ1-6; D: NA; DNA: TGCGCCAGCAGCAACGGGACGAGAAGTAATTCACCCCTCCACTTT; CDR3: CASSNGTRSNSPLHF
size: NA; V: TRBV19; J: TRBJ2-6; D: NA; DNA: TGTGCCAGTATCCGGGGCGGGATCTCTGGGGCCAACGTCCTGACTTTC; CDR3: CASIRGGISGANVLTF
size: once; V: TRBV7-6; J: TRBJ2-1; D: TRBD2; DNA: TGTGCCAGCAGCCCGAGGGGCGGGGGGGCCGATGAGCAGTTCTTC; CDR3: CASSPRGGGADEQFF
size: NA; V: TRBV5-4; J: TRBJ2-3; D: NA; DNA: TGTGCCAGCAGCTTGGATACGACGCTATCTAGCACAGATACGCAGTATTTT; CDR3: CASSLDTTLSSTDTQYF
size: NA; V: TRBV5-1; J: TRBJ2-1; D: NA; DNA: TGCGCCAGCAGGGCAGGTAACAATGAGCAGTTCTTC; CDR3: CASRAGNNEQFF
size: NA; V: TRBV13; J: TRBJ1-4; D: NA; DNA: TGTGCCAGCAGCTTAGGTGGGAATGAAAAACTGTTTTTT; CDR3: CASSLGGNEKLFF
size: NA; V: TRBV7-2; J: TRBJ1-2; D: NA; DNA: TGTGCCAGCAGCCAACAATCCAGGGTGCTCTATGGCTACACCTTC; CDR3: CASSQQSRVLYGYTF
size: NA; V: TRBV11-2; J: TRBJ2-7; D: NA; DNA: TGTGCCAGCAGCTCCGTAGGGCCAGAAAGCGAGCAGTACTTC; CDR3: CASSSVGPESEQYF
size: NA; V: TRBV6-1; J: TRBJ1-1; D: NA; DNA: TGTGCCAGCAGTGATCGGGCCAAGAACACTGAAGCTTTCTTT; CDR3: CASSDRAKNTEAFF
size: NA; V: TRBV7-9; J: TRBJ1-1; D: NA; DNA: TGTGCCAGCACCTATTTCCTCACAGGGGAAGCTTTCTTT; CDR3: CASTYFLTGEAFF
size: once; V: TRBV19; J: TRBJ1-6; D: NA; DNA: TGTGCCAGTAGTGCCTCAGGGTCGGGACGAGGTTCACCCCTCCACTTT; CDR3: CASSASGSGRGSPLHF
size: NA; V: TRBV5-8; J: TRBJ2-1; D: TRBD2; DNA: TGTGCCAGCAGCCCGACTAGCGATCCGACGGGGGCCTACAATGAGCAGTTCTTC; CDR3: CASSPTSDPTGAYNEQFF
size: NA; V: TRBV7-2; J: TRBJ2-1; D: NA; DNA: TGTGCCAGCAGCTTAGGGGGGGCCATTTACAATGAGCAGTTCTTC; CDR3: CASSLGGAIYNEQFF
size: NA; V: TRBV7-2; J: TRBJ1-3; D: NA; DNA: TGTGCCAGCAGCTTAGTAGGGCTTTTACAGGGCTCCGGAAACACCATATATTTT; CDR3: CASSLVGLLQGSGNTIYF
size: once; V: TRBV19; J: TRBJ2-3; D: TRBD2; DNA: TGTGCCAGTAGTATAGGGACTAGCAGGCGCACAGATACGCAGTATTTT; CDR3: CASSIGTSRRTDTQYF
size: once; V: TRBV6-6; J: TRBJ1-1; D: NA; DNA: TGTGCCAGCAGTAGCCCGGTGAACACTGAAGCTTTCTTT; CDR3: CASSSPVNTEAFF
size: NA; V: TRBV10-1; J: TRBJ2-1; D: NA; DNA: TGCGCCAGCAGTGATAAGTCCTACAATGAGCAGTTCTTC; CDR3: CASSDKSYNEQFF
size: NA; V: TRBV19; J: TRBJ1-1; D: TRBD1; DNA: TGTGCCAGTAGTATCGGGCAGGGGGGGAGGAACACTGAAGCTTTCTTT; CDR3: CASSIGQGGRNTEAFF
size: NA; V: TRBV19; J: TRBJ2-7; D: TRBD2; DNA: TGTGCCAGTAGTATTGCCGCCTCGGGGAGGGGAGAGCAGTACTTC; CDR3: CASSIAASGRGEQYF
size: NA; V: TRBV4-3; J: TRBJ2-1; D: TRBD2; DNA: TGCGCCAGCAGCCAAGATGTCCCCCGGAGCGGGAGCGTTTCCTACAATGAGCAGTTCTTC; CDR3: CASSQDVPRSGSVSYNEQFF
size: NA; V: TRBV7-2; J: TRBJ2-1; D: TRBD1; DNA: TGTGCCAGCAGCTTAACGGGACAGGTGTACAATGAGCAGTTCTTC; CDR3: CASSLTGQVYNEQFF
size: NA; V: TRBV7-9; J: TRBJ1-2; D: TRBD1; DNA: TGTGCCAGCAGCTTAGCGCTGATTCAGGGGGAACACTATGGCTACACCTTC; CDR3: CASSLALIQGEHYGYTF
size: NA; V: TRBV6-6; J: TRBJ1-5; D: NA; DNA: TGTGCCAGCAGGGGAGCCAATCAGCCCCAGCATTTT; CDR3: CASRGANQPQHF
size: NA; V: TRBV18; J: TRBJ2-1; D: NA; DNA: TGTGCCAGCTCACCGACGGTGACAGAAAACAATGAGCAGTTCTTC; CDR3: CASSPTVTENNEQFF
size: NA; V: TRBV2; J: TRBJ1-2; D: NA; DNA: TGTGCCAGCAGTGGAGTGACAGCATTTCTCTATGGCTACACCTTC; CDR3: CASSGVTAFLYGYTF
size: NA; V: TRBV6-4; J: TRBJ1-6; D: NA; DNA: TGTGCCATCAACAGCAGTGTTTGCCTAGGGGGGTCACCCCTCCACTTT; CDR3: CAINSSVCLGGSPLHF
size: NA; V: TRBV2; J: TRBJ1-5; D: NA; DNA: TGTGCCAGCAGTGAAAGAGGGACATATAGCAATCAGCCCCAGCATTTT; CDR3: CASSERGTYSNQPQHF
size: NA; V: TRBV7-9; J: TRBJ2-7; D: NA; DNA: TGTGCCAGCAGTCTTGGACAGCCAATTCCTGACGAGCAGTACTTC; CDR3: CASSLGQPIPDEQYF
size: NA; V: TRBV5-6; J: TRBJ2-7; D: TRBD1; DNA: TGTGCCAGCAGCTTCGGGGACAGGTCGAGCGAGCAGTACTTC; CDR3: CASSFGDRSSEQYF
size: NA; V: TRBV9; J: TRBJ2-2; D: TRBD2; DNA: TGTGCCAGCAGCCCGCTACCTAGCGGGAGCGGCACCGGGGAGCTGTTTTTT; CDR3: CASSPLPSGSGTGELFF
size: NA; V: TRBV6-5; J: TRBJ1-1; D: NA; DNA: TGTGCCAGCAGTTACCTGCGAACTGAAGCTTTCTTT; CDR3: CASSYLRTEAFF
size: NA; V: TRBV2; J: TRBJ2-5; D: TRBD2; DNA: TGTGCCAGCAGGCCGCCGTGGACTAGCGGGAACGAGACCCAGTACTTC; CDR3: CASRPPWTSGNETQYF
size: NA; V: TRBV7-6; J: TRBJ2-3; D: NA; DNA: TGTGCCAGCAGCTTAGTTGGGGGCTCAGATACGCAGTATTTT; CDR3: CASSLVGGSDTQYF
size: NA; V: TRBV28; J: TRBJ1-5; D: NA; DNA: TGTGCCAGCAGTCCTACAGGATTCAATCAGCCCCAGCATTTT; CDR3: CASSPTGFNQPQHF
size: NA; V: TRBV28; J: TRBJ1-2; D: NA; DNA: TGTGCCAGCTCCCCCGGGACATATAGTTTTGGCTACACCTTC; CDR3: CASSPGTYSFGYTF
size: once; V: TRBV9; J: TRBJ1-1; D: NA; DNA: TGTGCCAGCAGCCTACGGACAGAGAACACTGAAGCTTTCTTT; CDR3: CASSLRTENTEAFF
size: NA; V: TRBV7-2; J: TRBJ2-7; D: NA; DNA: TGTGCCAGCGGCCTCGGGGCAGACCTCTACGAGCAGTACTTC; CDR3: CASGLGADLYEQYF
size: NA; V: TRBV9; J: TRBJ2-5; D: TRBD2; DNA: TGTGCCAGCAGCGCAGGACTAGCGGGGGTGGAGACCCAGTACTTC; CDR3: CASSAGLAGVETQYF
size: NA; V: TRBV6-1; J: TRBJ2-7; D: TRBD2; DNA: TGTGCCAGCAGGCCTAGCGGGAGTGTTTACGAGCAGTACTTC; CDR3: CASRPSGSVYEQYF
size: NA; V: TRBV7-9; J: TRBJ2-7; D: TRBD2; DNA: TGTGCCAGCAGCATGACTAGCGGGAGGGCCCGTAACGAGCAGTACTTC; CDR3: CASSMTSGRARNEQYF
size: few; V: TRBV9; J: TRBJ2-7; D: NA; DNA: TGTGCCAGCAGCGTAGAAGGGTCGCGCGAGCAGTACTTC; CDR3: CASSVEGSREQYF
size: NA; V: TRBV18; J: TRBJ1-5; D: NA; DNA: TGTGCCAGCTCACCACGTGTCGAGAAGCCCCAGCATTTT; CDR3: CASSPRVEKPQHF
size: NA; V: TRBV15; J: TRBJ2-7; D: NA; DNA: TGTGCCACCAGCAGAGACCGCGCTCGAGACGAGCAGTACTTC; CDR3: CATSRDRARDEQYF
size: once; V: TRBV7-2; J: TRBJ2-5; D: NA; DNA: TGTGCCAGCAGCCTAGGGGGAGGCGGTGAGACCCAGTACTTC; CDR3: CASSLGGGGETQYF
size: NA; V: TRBV30; J: TRBJ2-7; D: NA; DNA: TGTGCCTGGAGTGTACCCCAAGGGTACGAGCAGTACTTC; CDR3: CAWSVPQGYEQYF
size: NA; V: TRBV7-3; J: TRBJ2-5; D: NA; DNA: TGTGCCAGCAGCCTAAACGGCGGGGTACGGGAGACCCAGTACTTC; CDR3: CASSLNGGVRETQYF
size: few; V: TRBV19; J: TRBJ1-2; D: TRBD1; DNA: TGTGCCAGTTCCGACAGGGAGGGCTACACCTTC; CDR3: CASSDREGYTF
size: NA; V: TRBV7-9; J: TRBJ1-4; D: TRBD1; DNA: TGTGCCAGCAGCTTAACACAGGGGTCAGGGGAAAAACTGTTTTTT; CDR3: CASSLTQGSGEKLFF
size: NA; V: TRBV27; J: TRBJ2-7; D: TRBD1; DNA: TGTGCCAGCAGCCCCCGACAGGGACGATACGAGCAGTACTTC; CDR3: CASSPRQGRYEQYF
size: NA; V: TRBV2; J: TRBJ1-5; D: NA; DNA: TGTGCCAGCGTGGCAGGACTAAATCAGCCCCAGCATTTT; CDR3: CASVAGLNQPQHF
size: NA; V: TRBV18; J: TRBJ2-2; D: NA; DNA: TGTGCCAGCTCACCTCCCGTGGGGCCAACAACCGGGGAGCTGTTTTTT; CDR3: CASSPPVGPTTGELFF
size: NA; V: TRBV5-1; J: TRBJ2-1; D: NA; DNA: TGCGCCAGCAGCTTGGCCTTGGACAGTGGAATTTCTCAAAACAATGAGCAGTTCTTC; CDR3: CASSLALDSGISQNNEQFF
size: NA; V: TRBV9; J: TRBJ2-7; D: TRBD2; DNA: TGTGCCAGCAGCGCCGGGACTAGCGGCGACGAGCAGTACTTC; CDR3: CASSAGTSGDEQYF
size: NA; V: TRBV19; J: TRBJ2-7; D: NA; DNA: TGTGCCAGTCGGGACGGACCAACCTACGAGCAGTACTTC; CDR3: CASRDGPTYEQYF
size: NA; V: TRBV11-2; J: TRBJ2-7; D: TRBD2; DNA: TGTGCCAGCAGCGGAGGACTAGCGGGAGTCTACGAGCAGTACTTC; CDR3: CASSGGLAGVYEQYF
size: NA; V: TRBV6-6; J: TRBJ2-7; D: TRBD1; DNA: TGTGCCAGCAGCCCGCCTGGGACAGGGGGTCACGAGCAGTACTTC; CDR3: CASSPPGTGGHEQYF
size: NA; V: TRBV6-5; J: TRBJ2-1; D: TRBD1; DNA: TGTGCCAGCAGTGATAGACAGGGGGAGTTCTTC; CDR3: CASSDRQGEFF